Below, one TCR beta chain is given with its context. Its antigen remains unknown. The V segment lost 6 bases and the J segment 3 bases; nucleotides outside the gene matches: 10. This CDR3 has 15 amino acids. CDR1 and CDR2 (germline): SGHRS, YFSETQ. This entry belongs to a study of shared clonotypes between healthy human individuals. Overall study results and limits: Though the depth was large, rarefaction showed that sorted-subset sequencing was incomplete.

The table came from immunoSEQ multiplex PCR; TCRdb's copy has only in-frame clones and leaves some out. The sample has hundreds of thousands of clones, around four fifths seen once. The receptor's source is a woman aged 25-40 years in good health. Source material: memory CD4+ T cells sorted from blood. Noted subset: CD45RA-negative fraction. The chain employs TRBV5-1 and TRBJ2-3; 7 positions match TRBD2. CDR3 region: CASTLRGGSTDTQYF. DNA for the CDR3: TGCGCCAGCACCCTGAGGGGCGGGAGTACAGATACGCAGTATTTT.